The entry below describes one T cell receptor (beta chain). The antigen it recognizes is unknown. The input lacks base qualities; no much larger clone sits a single base away. The CDR3 goes from the cysteine to the phenylalanine over 11 residues. The kept DNA is CDR3 alone, 33 bases in frame from the first base. V is pared back by 11 bases and J by 3 bases, with 9 bases lying between the germline termini. This sample is part of a study of cytomegalovirus exposure and HLA in healthy donors listed by TCRdb under 2017. Broadly, across the study: An earlier analysis of approximately 590 of the donors reported approximately 270 Gb of sequence data and approximately 110 million unique TCR beta sequences from about 179 million T cells. Besides the first cohort of about 730 subjects, a separate validation cohort made up of 90 to 150 different subjects was used. An earlier analysis of around 580 of the donors used high-throughput TCR beta sequencing to judge whether each TCR beta V gene segment behaved as functional or pseudogenic. Roughly 5 DR-DQ haplotypes were treated as single units for association and clustering because of strong linkage in the cohort. Typing coverage differed by locus: A, B, C, DRB1 and DQB1 were typed in roughly 620-630 donors, DQA1 in about 500, DPA1 in over 600, and DPB1 in 400 to 490. Among about 400 genotyped donors of the cohort, an average of roughly 230,000 unique TCR beta nucleotide sequences was sequenced per donor, of which about 20% were non-productive. Using immunosequencing, the study profiled T cell repertoires from some 670 subjects and related those repertoires to cytomegalovirus serostatus. All discovery cohort repertoires had been generated using a single sequencing platform. Donor age, sex, ethnicity and CMV serostatus were collected together with the repertoire data. Of the approximately 400 genotyped donors, about 80% fell in the genetic ancestry cluster associated with self-reported Caucasian donors. HLA typing included class I and class II loci at four-digit resolution. The study aimed to test whether signatures of past pathogen exposure could be identified by cataloging public T cell receptors. High-throughput TCR immunosequencing, statistical association of individual TCRs with disease status, and machine learning were combined to predict cytomegalovirus infection status. In the later analysis, no new phenotypic data were used to find candidate immune exposures; instead, reliance was placed on TCR beta sequences and their occurrence across donors. Approximately 310 gigabases of sequencing data and roughly 90 million unique TCR sequences were included in an early release covering roughly 600 HLA-typed donors. In a later genetic analysis, genome-wide SNP genotypes for about 65% of the roughly 670 donors were used, and that subset was treated as a discovery cohort. In a later analysis, previously published TCR beta repertoires from fewer than 750 donors were re-analyzed and high-resolution HLA genotyping was added so that TCR occurrence patterns could be studied. The study at large found these results: Most CMV-associated TCR beta chains appeared to be HLA-restricted in a later analysis, and the HLA associations seemed to be driven largely by CMV exposure. Because HLA typing was missing for some donors at each locus, association tests included only the typed subset. The study gave a list of over 150 TCR beta chains associated with cytomegalovirus. Only TCR beta chains were sequenced in this cohort, and the absence of alpha or paired-chain data limited detectable features. Compared with the 666-donor mean, donors in an Asian-associated ancestry cluster had fewer N-insertions in productive TCRs, according to a later genetic analysis. A few of the identified cytomegalovirus-associated TCR beta chains were confirmed in vitro to be specific for cytomegalovirus antigens. Cytomegalovirus status was reported to be diagnosed by the classifier with high specificity and sensitivity in both the original and validation cohorts. A cluster of highly shared sequence variants was judged likely to represent a technical artifact of the sequencing pipeline. Compared with equally common non-associated chains, HLA-associated TCR beta chains in a later analysis were more clonally expanded and had lower generation probabilities. The presence/absence analyses assumed that sequencing depth was roughly uniform across donors, and that assumption may not be true. Across donors, most TCR sequences were observed very rarely, whereas some public TCRs were present in many individuals. In an earlier analysis of a few hundred of the donors, most TCR beta V segments were observed in productive rearrangements about 87% or about 30% of the time, broadly matching IMGT annotations. Immune exposure information for the cohort was limited to CMV serostatus. Over 15 rarely observed V segments, including chromosome 9 orphons, were excluded from the earlier analysis of about 500 of the donors because counts were too low. Because the 87-base-pair reads could not distinguish some IMGT-functional V segments, including TRBV6-2 and TRBV6-3, those segments were excluded. Assigning TCR associations to individual alleles was difficult when HLA alleles, especially DR and DQ, strongly co-occurred. A later genetic analysis associated a missense DCLRE1C variant with V-gene and J-gene trimming of TCR beta chains, and an independent cohort replicated the association. It was suggested by the authors that the approach could potentially be generalized to other disease states and immunological phenotypes. Several of the top co-occurrence clusters appeared to be linked to parvovirus B19, influenza, CMV and Epstein-Barr virus, according to a later analysis. In a later analysis, 16,951 TCR beta sequences were associated with specific HLA alleles at a false discovery rate of 0.05. According to a later analysis, TCR association rates differed among HLA loci, with DRB1 alleles showing the most associated TCRs and HLA-C alleles showing the fewest. A further reported finding was that TCR beta sequences accurately predicted the HLA-A and HLA-B alleles for most subjects in the first cohort. Correlated functional status among segregating V segments might be attributable to linkage disequilibrium, but an unknown experimental factor could not be ruled out.

Library preparation employed the immunoSEQ multiplex PCR assay. The multiplex PCR relied on a mix of 60 forward primers for TCR Vbeta segments and 13 reverse primers for TCR Jbeta segments. Amplification of the CDR3 region of rearranged TCR beta genes was performed with a multiplex PCR assay on genomic DNA. The Illumina HiSeq System was used to sequence the amplified TCR beta libraries as 87-base-pair reads. Per the authors' processing: A later analysis tallied around 80 million unique TCR beta chains across the 666 repertoires, and around 12 million of those chains were shared by two or more donors. To remove PCR and sequencing errors, raw reads were error-corrected and collapsed into unique sequences using a nearest-neighbor algorithm that merged closely related sequences. V, D and J gene segments were assigned by aligning CDR3 sequences to IMGT reference sequences. For a sequence to be retained, at least a six-nucleotide match to both a V gene segment and a J gene segment was required. Rearrangements were called productive when the CDR3 lacked stop codons and stayed in frame with V and J; all others were non-productive. Following IMGT convention, CDR3 was defined as the stretch from the second conserved V-encoded cysteine up to the conserved J-encoded phenylalanine. Sequences without an unambiguous match to a single V gene segment were excluded from the earlier analysis of several hundred of the donors. An earlier analysis of about 600 of the donors called V segments functional above 56.7% productive rearrangements and segregating when the between-donor standard deviation exceeded 5%. A statistical classification framework was developed to diagnose cytomegalovirus status using the catalog of TCR beta chain sequences. A later analysis assigned V and J genes by comparing TCR nucleotide sequences with IMGT/GENE-DB human TR gene sequences. In a later analysis, CDR3 sequences and most-parsimonious VDJ recombination scenarios were assigned using the TCRdist pipeline. In a later analysis, every TCR beta chain was defined by the combination of its CDR3 amino acid sequence and its V-gene family, and reads without a unique V-gene family were dropped. To address suspected cross-contamination and a sequencing artifact, a later analysis removed approximately 590 highly shared, low-generation-probability nucleotide sequences. A later analysis calculated a clonal expansion index for each public chain from normalized within-repertoire ranks of inferred template counts. A later analysis computed generation probabilities with a VDJ recombination model fitted to out-of-frame rearrangements, and checked the results against IGoR. A later analysis scored TCR-TCR, TCR-HLA and TCR-CMV co-occurrence with hypergeometric tests, applying a repertoire-size bias correction to TCR pairs. In a later analysis, false discovery rates were estimated by permuting HLA or CMV assignments 20 times. A later analysis grouped co-occurring TCRs with DBSCAN, adding TCRdist sequence similarity when clustering within HLA-allele-positive subsets. Co-occurrence clustering excluded repertoires with fewer than 30,000 or more than 120,000 public chains, plus five with anomalous nucleotide sharing. TCRdb mirrors the immuneACCESS table, restricted to in-frame sequences. Some clones are absent from its copies; in checked studies, under half trace to an unresolved V gene, and the reason for the others is unknown. From that table come the V and J calls and clone size; the DNA was used to work out D and trimming. The sample table shows 120,000 or so clones, and approximately 80% are seen once. The top ten hold roughly a tenth of the sample.

In total, roughly 670 healthy bone marrow donors made up the cohort. At the time of sampling, every cohort member was nominally healthy, though immune exposures that went unrecorded were likely present. The donor tested CMV seropositive and was one of the 289 seropositive cohort members. Each donor provided a peripheral blood sample, and peripheral blood mononuclear cells were used for TCR beta sequencing. The Qiagen DNeasy Blood Extraction Kit was used to extract genomic DNA from the blood cell samples. The chain is encoded by TRBV23-1 joined to TRBJ2-3; TRBD1 is a possible D gene, resting on 6 matching bases. TRBV23-1 qualifies as an ORF whose function is uncertain. This receptor was taken from a young man in good health and CMV-seropositive. The source material was PBMCs. The CDR3 corresponds to CAPRGTDTQYF. The sequence in DNA is TGCGCCCCTAGGGGGACAGATACGCAGTATTTT.